The present T cell receptor (beta chain) was sequenced within a study of T cell repertoires in cytomegalovirus infection. On the study more broadly: Public TCR beta signature analysis indicated the presence of both CMV infection and matching HLA type.

To note about this clonotype: Antigen specificity is unknown.

Whole-study results and caveats: What dominated the ex vivo response were HLA-C-restricted CMV-specific TCR beta clonotypes.

The germline CDR1 and CDR2 sequences are MNHEY and SVGAGI. V was shortened by 2 bases and J by 0 bases, with 11 bases between the two germline ends. This CDR3 has 16 residues. MiXCR was run by TCRdb on the reads, yielding one entry per CDR3 protein. The sample has more than 150,000 distinct CDR3 sequences, about 20% seen once. The sample consisted of PBMCs. The chain carries TRBV6-5 and TRBJ1-3, with D tentatively TRBD1 (5 bases). The sequence was collected from a human donor in good health (CMV status not recorded). Some clones in this sample may be carry-over from other donors' samples. The CDR3 DNA reads TGTGCCAGCAGTTACCGGGACTCGATCTCTGGAAACACCATATATTTT. It translates to CASSYRDSISGNTIYF.